The clone carrying this T cell receptor beta chain was recorded a few times. This specimen belongs to a study of T cells after yellow fever vaccination. UMIs were added to TCR cDNA along with a universal primer site when it was made by 5'RACE template switching. TCRdb reprocessed the 5' RACE reads with MiXCR, giving one entry per CDR3 protein. Here the sample spans 150,000 to 200,000 distinct CDR3 sequences, approximately 6.2% being singletons. The sequence was obtained from a man between 18 and 29 years old who received the YFV17D yellow fever vaccine. Sequenced material: CD4+ T cells sorted from PBMCs, taken on the day of the first yellow fever vaccination.

The CDR3 DNA sequence: TGCAGCCTAGAACTACTTAGCCCTAGCACAGATACGCAGTATTTT. The encoded protein is CSLELLSPSTDTQYF. V is TRBV29-1 and J is TRBJ2-3; no clear D gene. Trimming pared 8 bases from V and 0 bases from J, leaving 18 bases between. Germline V gives CDR1 SQVTM, CDR2 ANQGSEA. The CDR3 totals 15 residues.